Sequencing of this T cell receptor (beta chain) was carried out in a study of blood T cell repertoires in COVID-19. At the level of the study: The United States, Italy and Spain were the sources of the acute and convalescent COVID-19 samples. T cells, B-cell-depleted T cells, or PBMCs supplied cDNA or gDNA.

Germline V gene sequence: CDR1 SGHTA, CDR2 FQGTGA. The CDR3 has 16 residues. V was clipped by 5 bases and J by 3 bases; unmatched bases: 10. Authors' data handling: Amplification with reference gene primers provided the estimates of nucleated cell counts. Sequencing was performed with immunoSEQ multiplex PCR; in TCRdb, only in-frame clones are kept and a portion is missing. V and J calls and clone size come straight from that table; D and trimming were deduced from the DNA. This sample has some 150,000 clones, with over 75% found just once. The chain couples TRBV7-3 to TRBJ2-3, with 8 bases that match TRBD2. The origin of this receptor is a human donor in a cohort sampled during active COVID-19. The specimen was peripheral blood. In DNA, the CDR3 is TGTGCCAGCAGCCCGGGGGTTGCGGGGGGAACAGATACGCAGTATTTT. This gives the protein CASSPGVAGGTDTQYF.